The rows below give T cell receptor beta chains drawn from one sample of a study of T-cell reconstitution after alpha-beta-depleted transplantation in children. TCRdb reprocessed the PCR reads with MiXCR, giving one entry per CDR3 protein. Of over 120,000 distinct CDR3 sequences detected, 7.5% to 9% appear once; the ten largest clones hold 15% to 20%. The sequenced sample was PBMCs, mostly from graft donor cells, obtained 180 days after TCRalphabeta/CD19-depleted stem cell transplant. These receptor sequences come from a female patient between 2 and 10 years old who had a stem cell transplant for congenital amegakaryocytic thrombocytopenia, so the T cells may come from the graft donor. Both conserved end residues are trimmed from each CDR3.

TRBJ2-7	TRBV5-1	ASSYDSHPSYEQY
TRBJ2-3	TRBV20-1	SAWGPQHTDTQY
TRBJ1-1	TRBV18	ASSPIPLPPMNTEAF
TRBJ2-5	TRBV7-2	ASSLAPVRGGETQY
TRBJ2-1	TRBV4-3	ASSHQTGSYNEQF
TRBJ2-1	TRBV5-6	ASSLGSLGAYNEQF
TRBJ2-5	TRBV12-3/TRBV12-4	ASSLMGGYQETQY
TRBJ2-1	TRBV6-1	ATGTRLSNEQF
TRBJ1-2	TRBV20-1	SADQQGLSGYT
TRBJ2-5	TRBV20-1	SARDLKRQGAETQY
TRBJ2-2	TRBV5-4	ASSTHGGRTGELF
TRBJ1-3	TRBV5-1	ASSHGQLTGNTIY
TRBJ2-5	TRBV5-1	ASSPGARVEETQY